The T cell receptor beta chain described here comes from a study of T cell responses to AZD1222 COVID-19 vaccine. Overall study results and limits: Repertoire sampling occurred only after the peak T cell response.

Assay used: immunoSEQ multiplex PCR; TCRdb lists only in-frame clones, some missing. In the table there are about 120,000 clones, about nine tenths of which are singletons. The CDR3 has 18 residues. The V and J ends lost 6 bases and 9 bases, in that order; junction bases with no gene match: 22. CDR1 is MDHEN and CDR2 is SYDVKM in the germline V gene. To note about this clone: Antigen: not known.

The sequence was obtained from an adult who received the MenACWY meningococcal vaccine as a control. The chain links TRBV28 to TRBJ2-1; TRBD2 aligns across 8 bases. This sample comprised peripheral blood, obtained 28 days after the second dose of the MenACWY control vaccine. CDR3 residues: CASSRQGIAGPNVGEQFF. CDR3 bases: TGTGCCAGCAGCCGTCAAGGAATAGCGGGACCCAATGTGGGTGAGCAGTTCTTC.